This record concerns one T cell receptor beta chain sequence. The CDR3 consists of 13 residues. Trimming removed 2 bases at V and 2 bases at J, with 7 bases between. CDR1 GTSNPN and CDR2 SVGIG come from the germline V gene (reference sequence). These data are taken from a study of cytomegalovirus exposure and HLA in healthy donors. With 60 Vbeta and 13 Jbeta primers, the PCR was carried out. Assay used: immunoSEQ multiplex PCR; TCRdb lists only in-frame clones, some missing. The data contain approximately 170,000 clones, approximately 75% of them seen just once; the ten biggest clones take up about 5%.

Sequencing was performed on PBMCs. This chain joins TRBV30 and TRBJ1-5; D gene uncertain. This receptor was identified in a man younger than 40 in good health and CMV-seropositive. CDR3 DNA sequence: TGTGCCTGGAGTAGCGGGGGCAATCAGCCCCAGCATTTT. It specifies CAWSSGGNQPQHF.